This passage covers 20 T cell receptor beta chains from one sample sequenced in a study of cytomegalovirus exposure and HLA in healthy donors. Assay used: immunoSEQ multiplex PCR; TCRdb lists only in-frame clones, some missing. The sample shows about 200,000 clones, approximately 87% of them seen only once. Sequencing was carried out using PBMCs. These receptors were taken from a woman between 18 and 29 years old in good health and CMV-seronegative.

V is TRBV2 and J is TRBJ2-1; 7 nucleotides align to TRBD2. Germline trimming cut 6 bases from V and 6 bases from J; bases unmatched to any gene: 5. CDR1 and CDR2 (germline): SNHLY, FYNNEI. The CDR3 totals 13 residues. CDR3 sequence (DNA): TGTGCCAGCAGGTCTACTAGCGTCAATGAGCAGTTCTTC. Translated: CASRSTSVNEQFF. The full variable domain, with the rest looked up from reference TRBV2 and TRBJ2-1, is EPEVTQTPSHQVTQMGQEVILRCVPISNHLYFYWYRQILGQKVEFLVSFYNNEISEKSEIFDDQFSVERPDGSNFTLKIRSTKLEDSAMYFCASRSTSVNEQFFGPGTRLTVL.

The J gene is TRBJ2-7, the V gene TRBV10-3, with 10 bases aligning to TRBD2. Unmatched junction bases numbered 4, after V lost 11 bases and J lost 0 bases. CDR3 size: 13 residues. Germline V gene sequence: CDR1 ENHRY, CDR2 SYGVKD. The DNA for the CDR3 is TGTGCCGCTAGCGGGGGACCCTCCTACGAGCAGTACTTC. This codes for CAASGGPSYEQYF.

The rearrangement joins TRBV5-1 to TRBJ2-6, with D possibly being TRBD1 (6 bases). V lost 4 bases to trimming and J lost 4 bases, with 12 bases between them. CDR3 length: 15 amino acids. In germline, CDR1 is SGHRS, CDR2 YFSETQ. Written as DNA, the CDR3 is TGCGCCAGCAGCCTACAGGGTACCGGGGCCAACGTCCTGACTTTC. It encodes CASSLQGTGANVLTF. The full variable domain, rest sourced from reference TRBV5-1 and TRBJ2-6, is KAGVTQTPRYLIKTRGQQVTLSCSPISGHRSVSWYQQTPGQGLQFLFEYFSETQRNKGNFPGRFSGRQFSNSRSEMNVSTLELGDSALYLCASSLQGTGANVLTFGAGSRLTVL.

V gene TRBV6-1 combines with J gene TRBJ2-3; D remains ambiguous. Germline CDR1 and CDR2: MNHNS and SASEGT. Trimming removed 7 bases from V and 14 bases from J, with 19 bases in between. The CDR3 consists of 12 residues. The CDR3 DNA reads as TGTGCCAGCAAACCCAGCGAAACCATCGCGTATTTT. Its protein product is CASKPSETIAYF.

Details on this clone: Possible read error: a much larger clone is one base away. The sample holds other DNA sequences that translate to the same CDR3. The CDR3 here is CASSGDRNTEAFF. The CDR3 DNA reads as TGTGCCAGCTCAGGCGACCGGAACACTGAAGCTTTCTTT. This sequence joins TRBV18 and TRBJ1-1; D is ambiguous. The length of the CDR3 is 13 residues. V shed 5 bases and J shed 1 base, with 8 bases lying between them. Germline CDR1 reads KGHSH; CDR2 reads LQKENI. Together with reference TRBV18 and TRBJ1-1, the CDR3 gives the full variable domain: NAGVMQNPRHLVRRRGQEARLRCSPMKGHSHVYWYRQLPEEGLKFMVYLQKENIIDESGMPKERFSAEFPKEGPSILRIQQVVRGDSAAYFCASSGDRNTEAFFGQGTRLTVV.

This chain uses TRBV2 with TRBJ1-5, with TRBD1 matching 8 bases. J was trimmed by 2 bases and V by 10 bases; bases with no gene match: 4. The CDR3 loop spans 13 amino acids. CDR1 is SNHLY, CDR2 FYNNEI, per germline. CDR3 in amino acids: CATRTGRNQPQHF. CDR3 sequence (DNA): TGTGCCACCCGGACAGGGCGCAATCAGCCCCAGCATTTT. Combining the CDR3 with reference TRBV2 and TRBJ1-5 gives the whole variable domain EPEVTQTPSHQVTQMGQEVILRCVPISNHLYFYWYRQILGQKVEFLVSFYNNEISEKSEIFDDQFSVERPDGSNFTLKIRSTKLEDSAMYFCATRTGRNQPQHFGDGTRLSIL.

CDR3 region: CASSLGAPHEAFF. The CDR3 nucleotides are TGTGCCAGCAGCTTAGGGGCTCCCCATGAAGCTTTCTTT. The gene calls are TRBV7-8 and TRBJ1-1; unclear D gene. Trimming shortened V by 1 base and J by 7 bases, and 10 bases separated the two germline ends. The CDR3 length is 13 residues. Germline V lookup: CDR1 SGHVS, CDR2 FQNEAQ.

The chain is built from TRBV9 and TRBJ2-1; D is possibly TRBD2 (5 bases). V was cut by 0 bases and J by 9 bases, with 10 bases left in between. Germline values: CDR1 SGDLS, CDR2 YYNGEE. This CDR3 comprises 13 residues. CDR3 DNA sequence: TGTGCCAGCAGCGTAGTCGGGATAGGTGAGCAGTTCTTC. It encodes CASSVVGIGEQFF.

The J gene is TRBJ2-5, the V gene TRBV27, with TRBD1 as a possible D gene (6 bases). CDR1 and CDR2 from the germline V gene are MNHEY and SMNVEV (reference sequence). The V gene lost 2 bases and the J gene lost 1 base, with 11 bases spanning the gap. The CDR3 spans 15 residues. The CDR3 here is CASSLNRAPQETQYF. The CDR3 DNA sequence: TGTGCCAGCAGTTTAAACAGGGCCCCCCAAGAGACCCAGTACTTC.

This clone has just one count. The V call is TRBV6-1, the J call TRBJ1-5; a weak D match, TRBD1 (5 bases). The CDR3 loop spans 17 amino acids. Germline V gene lookup returns CDR1 MNHNS and CDR2 SASEGT. V lost 2 bases and J lost 4, with 18 bases in between. As DNA, the CDR3 is TGTGCCAGCAGTGAAAGGCTTCGCAGGGCGGTAAATCAGCCCCAGCATTTT. Protein product: CASSERLRRAVNQPQHF.

This clone was observed a few times. This chain joins TRBV2 and TRBJ2-3, with a tentative D call TRBD2 (6 bases). Germline lookup yields CDR1 SNHLY and CDR2 FYNNEI. The CDR3 contains 12 residues. The V and J ends lost 6 bases and 4 bases respectively, with 8 bases between them. The CDR3 region has the DNA TGTGCCAGCAGACTAGCCTCAGATACGCAGTATTTT. As protein: CASRLASDTQYF.

This clone was observed a handful of times. The chain recombines TRBV6-5 with TRBJ1-2, with D tentatively TRBD1 (6 bases). Looked up from germline, CDR1 is MNHEY and CDR2 is SVGAGI. The CDR3 totals 15 residues. Trimming cost V 0 bases and J 2 bases, with 10 bases left between them. CDR3 DNA: TGTGCCAGCAGTTACTCGCCGCAGGGGAACTATGGCTACACCTTC. As protein: CASSYSPQGNYGYTF.

The chain combines TRBV5-1 with TRBJ2-1; a weak D match, TRBD2 (6 bases). The V end was cut by 2 bases, the J end by 0 bases, with 9 bases between. The V gene's germline CDR1 is SGHRS and CDR2 YFSETQ. The CDR3 contains 15 residues. CDR3 loop: CASSLSGSSYNEQFF. The CDR3 DNA sequence: TGCGCCAGCAGCTTATCCGGGAGCTCCTACAATGAGCAGTTCTTC. The full variable domain, rest sourced from reference TRBV5-1 and TRBJ2-1, is KAGVTQTPRYLIKTRGQQVTLSCSPISGHRSVSWYQQTPGQGLQFLFEYFSETQRNKGNFPGRFSGRQFSNSRSEMNVSTLELGDSALYLCASSLSGSSYNEQFFGPGTRLTVL.

This chain's CDR3 is CASSAEGAGEQYF. CDR3 DNA sequence: TGTGCCAGCAGTGCCGAGGGGGCAGGCGAGCAGTACTTC. V usage is TRBV6-6 and J usage is TRBJ2-7; 7 nucleotides match TRBD1. Germline CDR1 MNHNY, CDR2 SVGAGI (reference sequence). V was pared by 5 bases and J by 6 bases, with 7 bases of the junction left unmatched. This CDR3 contains 13 residues.

The chain carries TRBV5-5 and TRBJ2-7; D gene uncertain. The V end was cut by 0 bases, the J end by 3 bases, with 4 bases between. Germline V gene sequence: CDR1 SGHKS, CDR2 YYEKEE (reference sequence). The CDR3 runs 12 residues. The CDR3 DNA follows: TGTGCCAGCAGCTTGGATGGCTACGAGCAGTACTTC. Translation gives CASSLDGYEQYF.

The chain carries TRBV7-2 and TRBJ1-1; D remains ambiguous. Germline CDR1 is SGHTA and CDR2 is FQGNSA. V was shortened by 5 bases and J by 10 bases, with 14 bases between the two germline ends. The CDR3 spans 12 residues. As DNA, the CDR3 is TGTGCCAGCAGCCGCTCCTCGGAGAGAGCTTTCTTT. Its protein product is CASSRSSERAFF.

The chain links TRBV27 to TRBJ2-2, with D possibly being TRBD1 (5 bases). Germline CDR1 is MNHEY and CDR2 is SMNVEV (reference sequence). This CDR3 spans 13 amino acids. With 5 bases removed from V and 6 bases from J, the gap between germline ends came to 10 bases. The DNA of the CDR3 is TGTGCCAGCAGTCTCCAGGGCTCCGGGGAGCTGTTTTTT. Amino acid sequence: CASSLQGSGELFF.

The chain employs TRBV7-8 and TRBJ2-7; possibly TRBD2 for D (6 bases). The CDR3 contains 14 residues. V lost 6 bases, J lost 8 bases, and 20 bases lay in between. The germline V gene has CDR1 SGHVS and CDR2 FQNEAQ. The CDR3 is CASRPTSSPMKQYF. The DNA for the CDR3 is TGTGCCAGCAGGCCTACTAGCTCCCCTATGAAGCAGTACTTC.

The chain links TRBV18 to TRBJ2-7; possibly TRBD1 or TRBD2 for D (5 bases each). Germline lookup yields CDR1 KGHSH and CDR2 LQKENI. There are 18 residues in the CDR3. Trimming removed 5 bases at V and 1 base at J, with 24 bases between. The CDR3 loop reads CASSSPLFGTALSYEQYF. CDR3 DNA: TGTGCCAGCTCATCCCCTCTCTTCGGGACGGCTTTATCCTACGAGCAGTACTTC.

The chain is built from TRBV6-1 and TRBJ2-1, with D unclear. V shed 4 bases and J shed 5 bases, with 12 bases lying between them. Germline-derived CDR1 and CDR2 are MNHNS and SASEGT. This CDR3 is built from 14 residues. The DNA for the CDR3 is TGTGCCAGCAGTGTTTCTCGTCCGAACAATGAGCAGTTCTTC. Translation: CASSVSRPNNEQFF.